This T cell receptor beta chain originates from a study of OX40 agonist ivuxolimab in advanced cancers. Study details: Patient treatment consisted of intravenous ivuxolimab administration every 2 weeks at 0.01 to 10 mg/kg. The study enrolled dose-escalation patients with hepatocellular carcinoma, melanoma, renal cell or head and neck cancer. Partial response was recorded in three patients: one hepatocellular carcinoma and two cutaneous melanoma cases.

The study's findings and limits: Expanded clones were, on average, more numerous among CD8+ T cells than CD4+.

A remark on this clone: Antigen unknown.

The CDR3 runs 13 residues. Germline CDR1 KGHSH, CDR2 LQKENI. Deletions cut 0 bases from V and 7 bases from J, with 10 bases between. This table comes from immunoSEQ multiplex PCR, and its TCRdb copy is limited to in-frame clones, with some not included. Of about 48,000 clones in the sample, over 85% were seen once. The chain has TRBV18 and TRBJ2-7; D gene ambiguous. This TCR was recovered from an adult with an advanced solid tumor such as melanoma, head and neck, liver or kidney cancer. Sequencing was performed on CD4+ or CD8+ T cells sorted from blood, taken in a trial of the OX40 agonist ivuxolimab. CDR3 bases: TGTGCCAGCTCACCACCGGTCTCTGCGGAGCAGTACTTC. Encoded protein: CASSPPVSAEQYF.